The rows below give T cell receptor beta chains drawn from one sample of a study of OX40 agonist ivuxolimab in advanced cancers. Measured with immunoSEQ multiplex PCR; TCRdb has only the in-frame clones, and not every one. The sample has tens of thousands of clones; about 92% are singletons. Sample: CD4+ or CD8+ T cells sorted from blood, taken in a trial of the OX40 agonist ivuxolimab. The source is an adult with an advanced solid tumor such as melanoma, head and neck, liver or kidney cancer. Each CDR3 is given with its conserved first and last residue. A D gene is named only where the DNA matches it firmly. The size field is filled for only some rows; it gives once, few, many or a size class.

>TRBJ2-3|TRBV5-1|.|TRBD2
TGCGCCAGCAGTTTAGCGGGAGTCTGGTCAGATACGCAGTATTTT
CASSLAGVWSDTQYF
>TRBJ1-2|TRBV29-1|.|TRBD1
TGCAGCGTTGGGACAGGGGGAGTCTATGGCTACACCTTC
CSVGTGGVYGYTF
>TRBJ2-5|TRBV10-3|.|TRBD2
TGTGCCATCAGTCCAGCGGGGGCCCAAGAGACCCAGTACTTC
CAISPAGAQETQYF
>TRBJ2-5|TRBV6-6|.|.
TGTGCCAGCAGTTACAAAGGCGGAGAGACCCAGTACTTC
CASSYKGGETQYF
>TRBJ2-5|TRBV6-8|.|.
TGTGCCAGTGTCAGAGAGACCCAGTACTTC
CASVRETQYF
>TRBJ1-5|TRBV27|few|.
TGTGCCAGCAGTGAGCGGGGCTTGGGCCAGCCCCAGCATTTT
CASSERGLGQPQHF
>TRBJ1-2|TRBV10-3|.|TRBD1
TGTGCCATCAGACAGGGGCCCTCCGAAGCTGGCTACACCTTC
CAIRQGPSEAGYTF
>TRBJ2-5|TRBV6-1|.|TRBD2
TGTGCCAGCAGTAGGACTAGCGGGGGTCGGGAGACCCAGTACTTC
CASSRTSGGRETQYF
>TRBJ2-5|TRBV20-1|.|.
TGCAGTGCTAGGGGGGAGACCCAGTACTTC
CSARGETQYF
>TRBJ2-5|TRBV18|.|.
TGTGCCAGCTCACCACCCGGTGACGGGGAGACCCAGTACTTC
CASSPPGDGETQYF
>TRBJ1-6|TRBV11-2|.|TRBD1
TGTGCCAGCCGCGGACAGGGGATTGATAATTCACCCCTCCACTTT
CASRGQGIDNSPLHF
>TRBJ2-7|TRBV28|few|.
TGTGCCAGCAGTTTAGGGGGGATCTACGAGCAGTACTTC
CASSLGGIYEQYF
>TRBJ2-5|TRBV19|.|TRBD1
TGTGCCAGTAGTATAGATATGGCAGGGGGAGAGACCCAGTACTTC
CASSIDMAGGETQYF
>TRBJ1-2|TRBV6-5|.|TRBD1
TGTGCCAGCAGGACAGGGCCATGGGGCTACACCTTC
CASRTGPWGYTF
>TRBJ1-3|TRBV2|.|TRBD1
TGTGCCAGCAGTGTAGGGACAGGAGGAAACACCATATATTTT
CASSVGTGGNTIYF
>TRBJ2-1|TRBV5-1|.|.
TGCGCCAGCAGCTTGCCAGGCTCCTACAATGAGCAGTTCTTC
CASSLPGSYNEQFF
>TRBJ1-1|TRBV5-4|.|.
TGTGCCAGCAGCTCCCCCCTATTGAACACTGAAGCTTTCTTT
CASSSPLLNTEAFF
>TRBJ2-3|TRBV5-4|.|TRBD2
TGTGCCAGCAGCGATACGGCCGGGACTAGCGGGGGGGCTGTAGATACGCAGTATTTT
CASSDTAGTSGGAVDTQYF
>TRBJ2-1|TRBV10-3|.|TRBD2
TGTGCCATCAGTGGAGCGGGGTGGGGCAATGAGCAGTTCTTC
CAISGAGWGNEQFF
>TRBJ1-1|TRBV25-1|.|.
TGTGCCAGCAGTGAATATTGGACCGGGGGAATAGATGAAGCTTTCTTT
CASSEYWTGGIDEAFF
>TRBJ1-2|TRBV20-1|.|.
TGCAGTCCTCCAGGGACCTATGGCTACACCTTC
CSPPGTYGYTF
>TRBJ1-6|TRBV30|once|TRBD1
TGTGCCTGGGGTGGATTGACAGGGGCAAATTCACCCCTCCACTTT
CAWGGLTGANSPLHF
>TRBJ2-7|TRBV27|.|TRBD1
TGTGCCAGCAGTCCGTGGGACAGGGGCCACGAGCAGTACTTC
CASSPWDRGHEQYF
>TRBJ2-1|TRBV19|.|.
TGTGCCAGTACGGAAACCGGATTTAACTCCTACAATGAGCAGTTCTTC
CASTETGFNSYNEQFF
>TRBJ2-5|TRBV11-2|.|.
TGTGCCAGCAGCTTAGCCCCTGTAAGCCGGGCGACCCAGTACTTC
CASSLAPVSRATQYF
>TRBJ2-5|TRBV2|few|TRBD2
TGTGCCAGCAGTGAACAGGGACTATTGGGAGAGACCCAGTACTTC
CASSEQGLLGETQYF
>TRBJ2-7|TRBV6-1|.|.
TGTGCCAGCAGCAGAAGCGGCCCCTACGAGCAGTACTTC
CASSRSGPYEQYF
>TRBJ1-2|TRBV5-1|.|.
TGCGCCAGCAGCGCGGCAGCCCCGGGGGCGAGTGGCTACACCTTC
CASSAAAPGASGYTF
>TRBJ2-2|TRBV5-4|.|TRBD1
TGTGCCAGCAGGACAGGGATGAGCACCGGGGAGCTGTTTTTT
CASRTGMSTGELFF
>TRBJ1-2|TRBV19|.|TRBD1
TGTGCCAGTAAATCGAGACAGGGCGATGGCTACACCTTC
CASKSRQGDGYTF
>TRBJ1-5|TRBV2|.|TRBD1
TGTGCCAGCAGTTCTGACAGGGGTAGCAATCAGCCCCAGCATTTT
CASSSDRGSNQPQHF
>TRBJ1-5|TRBV25-1|once|.
TGTGCCAGCAAGGTCACGAAGACTGACAATCAGCCCCAGCATTTT
CASKVTKTDNQPQHF
>TRBJ1-4|TRBV11-2|.|.
TGTGCCAGCAGCTCAGGCAGTACAACTAATGAAAAACTGTTTTTT
CASSSGSTTNEKLFF
>TRBJ1-3|TRBV6-5|once|.
TGTGCCAGCAGTTTCTTACCGGCCTCTGGAAACACCATATATTTT
CASSFLPASGNTIYF
>TRBJ1-1|TRBV19|.|TRBD1
TGTGCCAGTAGTTTCACAGGGGTGACTGAAGCTTTCTTT
CASSFTGVTEAFF
>TRBJ2-1|TRBV11-3|.|.
TGTGCCAGCAGCTTAGATGTGGGGAATGAGCAGTTCTTC
CASSLDVGNEQFF
>TRBJ2-3|TRBV5-8|.|.
TGTGCCAGCAGATACTTCACAGATACGCAGTATTTT
CASRYFTDTQYF
>TRBJ2-7|TRBV19|.|.
TGTGCCAGTAGGGAGGGACAAACCTACGAGCAGTACTTC
CASREGQTYEQYF
>TRBJ2-1|TRBV9|.|TRBD2
TGTGCCAGCAGCGTAGGACTAGCGGGAGATAGGGGGGAGCAGTTCTTC
CASSVGLAGDRGEQFF
>TRBJ2-7|TRBV28|.|.
TGTGCCAGCACCAGAGGGACACCCTCCTACGAGCAGTACTTC
CASTRGTPSYEQYF
>TRBJ2-3|TRBV5-4|.|.
TGTGCCAGCAGCTTGATTGCAGATACGCAGTATTTT
CASSLIADTQYF
>TRBJ2-1|TRBV14|once|.
TGTGCCAGCAGCCAAGCTCGCCGTGAGCAGTTCTTC
CASSQARREQFF
>TRBJ1-3|TRBV5-1|.|TRBD1
TGCGCCAGCACGGCGGGACAGGGGGTTAGCTCTGGAAACACCATATATTTT
CASTAGQGVSSGNTIYF
>TRBJ2-3|TRBV27|.|TRBD1
TGTGCCAGCAGCCTCGAGATGAGGGGGCCTGGCACAGATACGCAGTATTTT
CASSLEMRGPGTDTQYF
>TRBJ2-7|TRBV7-9|.|TRBD1
TGTGCCAGCAGCGGACAGGGGTGGAACTACGAGCAGTACTTC
CASSGQGWNYEQYF
>TRBJ1-1|TRBV6-6|.|.
TGTGCCAGCAGTCCAGCGGTACAGAACACTGAAGCTTTCTTT
CASSPAVQNTEAFF
>TRBJ2-5|TRBV5-1|.|.
TGCGCCAGCAGCCCGACCATAACGGGGGCGCGCCAAGAGACCCAGTACTTC
CASSPTITGARQETQYF
>TRBJ2-7|TRBV7-8|.|.
TGTGCCAGCAGCTTAGCGGAACCGATCTCCTACGAGCAGTACTTC
CASSLAEPISYEQYF
>TRBJ2-3|TRBV27|.|TRBD2
TGTGCCAGCAGTTTAAGTGGTATAGGGACTAGCGTTGGAACGGATACGCAGTATTTT
CASSLSGIGTSVGTDTQYF
>TRBJ2-3|TRBV28|once|TRBD2
TGTGCCAGCAGCGTAGCGGGACCAAGCACAGATACGCAGTATTTT
CASSVAGPSTDTQYF
>TRBJ1-6|TRBV6-5|.|.
TGTGCCAGCAGCCTCCGGGGGGTTAATTCACCCCTCCACTTT
CASSLRGVNSPLHF
>TRBJ2-7|TRBV6-1|.|.
TGTGCCAGCGAGCAGGGGGGCGCATTTAATTACGAGCAGTACTTC
CASEQGGAFNYEQYF
>TRBJ1-1|TRBV7-3|.|.
TGTGCCAGCAGCCCTAGACAGTACACTGAAGCTTTCTTT
CASSPRQYTEAFF